The 18 T cell receptor beta chains listed next were all sequenced from one sample in a study of T cell changes during pregnancy in multiple sclerosis. TCRdb's table, derived via immunoSEQ multiplex PCR, lists solely in-frame clones and lacks some. The profile shows fewer than 90,000 clones, roughly 91% of them singletons. The source material was peripheral blood, sampled in the first trimester of pregnancy. Receptors were obtained from a female donor with multiple sclerosis, enrolled in a pregnancy study.

The chain employs TRBV4-1 and TRBJ2-1; 12 bases are a match to TRBD2. The trim removed 5 bases at V and 6 bases at J, leaving 11 bases unmatched. The CDR3 consists of 17 residues. Germline V gene data show CDR1 as MGHRA and CDR2 as YSYEKL. CDR3: CASSSTLGLAGTNEQFF. The DNA of the CDR3 is TGCGCCAGCAGCTCTACTCTAGGACTAGCGGGGACCAATGAGCAGTTCTTC.

CDR3 residues: CASSLFFRTGTYNEQFF. The DNA for the CDR3 is TGTGCCAGCAGCTTATTTTTCAGGACAGGGACCTACAATGAGCAGTTCTTC. The rearrangement uses TRBV7-2 and TRBJ2-1, with 8 bases identical to TRBD1. With V trimmed by 2 bases and J by 2 bases, 8 bases remained unmatched. Germline-derived CDR1 and CDR2 are SGHTA and FQGNSA. The CDR3 has 17 amino acids.

The chain uses TRBV21-1 and TRBJ1-1; the D call of TRBD1 is as the table states it, not checked on the DNA. TRBV21-1 is given as a pseudogene. This CDR3 has 15 residues. The CDR3 DNA follows: TGTGCCAGCGCCCGGACAGGGGATTCTTTGACTGAAGCTTTCTTT. Protein sequence: CASARTGDSLTEAFF.

The rearrangement joins TRBV7-9 to TRBJ1-1, with 7 bases that match TRBD1. From germline, CDR1 is SEHNR and CDR2 FQNEAQ (reference sequence). The J segment lost 5 bases and the V segment lost 3 bases, leaving 3 bases of the junction unmatched. The CDR3 runs to 13 residues. This chain's CDR3 is CASSFDRDTEAFF. The CDR3 nucleotides are TGTGCCAGCAGCTTTGACAGGGATACTGAAGCTTTCTTT.

Turning to this clone: The same CDR3 is also encoded by other DNA sequences in this sample. The genes are TRBV28 and TRBJ1-4; 8 nucleotides match TRBD1. CDR3 length equals 14 residues. V was pared by 6 bases and J by 4 bases, with 4 bases of the junction left unmatched. Germline V lookup: CDR1 MDHEN, CDR2 SYDVKM. CDR3 amino acids: CASSSGQVNEKLFF. In DNA form, the CDR3 reads TGTGCCAGCAGCTCGGGACAGGTTAATGAAAAACTGTTTTTT.

The chain is built from TRBV5-1 and TRBJ2-7, with 7 bases aligning to TRBD1. Germline V gives CDR1 SGHRS, CDR2 YFSETQ. With V trimmed by 0 bases and J by 0 bases, 15 bases remained unmatched. The CDR3 covers 19 residues. DNA of the CDR3: TGCGCCAGCAGCTTGGAATCGCTTTTGGGACAGACCATCTCCTACGAGCAGTACTTC. Its translation: CASSLESLLGQTISYEQYF.

CDR3: CASKETGANQPQHF. The CDR3, as DNA: TGTGCCAGTAAGGAGACAGGCGCTAATCAGCCCCAGCATTTT. The V call is TRBV19, the J call TRBJ1-5; D is possibly TRBD1 (6 bases). CDR3 length: 14 residues. Germline values: CDR1 LNHDA, CDR2 SQIVND (reference sequence). Trimming removed 7 bases from V and 4 bases from J, with 14 bases in between.

This rearrangement joins TRBV7-9 to TRBJ1-1, with D unresolved. This CDR3 is built from 14 residues. CDR1 SEHNR and CDR2 FQNEAQ come from the germline V gene (reference sequence). Trimming removed 2 bases from V and 1 base from J, with 8 bases in between. The CDR3: CASSLSLSNTEAFF. The CDR3 DNA sequence: TGTGCCAGCAGCTTAAGCCTTTCGAACACTGAAGCTTTCTTT.

The chain links TRBV7-2 to TRBJ1-1, with D perhaps TRBD1 (6 bases). V shed 5 bases and J shed 0 bases, with 16 bases lying between them. This CDR3 spans 16 amino acids. Per germline, CDR1 SGHTA and CDR2 FQGNSA. The CDR3, as DNA: TGTGCCAGCAGCCCGGGGGGGGGCCGGATGAACACTGAAGCTTTCTTT. Protein sequence: CASSPGGGRMNTEAFF. Complete variable domain (other parts from reference TRBV7-2 and TRBJ1-1): GAGVSQSPSNKVTEKGKDVELRCDPISGHTALYWYRQSLGQGLEFLIYFQGNSAPDKSGLPSDRFSAERTGGSVSTLTIQRTQQEDSAVYLCASSPGGGRMNTEAFFGQGTRLTVV.

The genes are TRBV18 and TRBJ2-6; D might be TRBD1 (6 bases). This CDR3 spans 18 amino acids. V shed 3 bases and J shed 0 bases, with 15 bases lying between them. The germline V gene encodes CDR1 KGHSH and CDR2 LQKENI. The CDR3 DNA sequence: TGTGCCAGCTCACCCCAACAGGGCCACGGCTCTGGGGCCAACGTCCTGACTTTC. Protein sequence: CASSPQQGHGSGANVLTF.

The chain combines TRBV21-1 with TRBJ2-3; no check of the table's D call, TRBD2, against the DNA was made. TRBV21-1 is flagged as a pseudogene. This CDR3 spans 14 amino acids. CDR3 nucleotides: TGTGCCAGCAGCACTAGCGGTCCCACAGATACGCAGTATTTT. Translation gives CASSTSGPTDTQYF.

The chain recombines TRBV7-9 with TRBJ2-1, with TRBD2 identical over 10 bases. Per the germline V gene, CDR1 is SEHNR and CDR2 is FQNEAQ (reference sequence). J gave up 5 bases and V 1 base, and 14 bases lay outside the gene matches. This CDR3 region has 19 residues. CDR3 region: CASSLEWGQLAGSHNEQFF. In DNA, the CDR3 is TGTGCCAGCAGCTTAGAGTGGGGACAACTAGCGGGGAGCCACAATGAGCAGTTCTTC.

V usage is TRBV4-2 and J usage is TRBJ2-5; 9 bases fit TRBD2. Germline trimming cut 2 bases from V and 2 bases from J; bases unmatched to any gene: 3. Germline assignment: CDR1 LGHNA and CDR2 YNFKEQ. This CDR3 is 15 amino acids long. This CDR3 is CASSQLAGPQETQYF. CDR3 bases: TGTGCCAGCAGCCAACTAGCGGGGCCACAAGAGACCCAGTACTTC.

The genes are TRBV10-3 and TRBJ1-5, with 8 bases matching TRBD1. V trimming: 10 bases; J trimming: 5 bases; junction bases outside the gene matches: 10. CDR1 ENHRY and CDR2 SYGVKD come from the germline V gene. The CDR3 covers 14 residues. CDR3 DNA: TGTGCCACGACCGGACAGGGAGACCATCAGCCCCAGCATTTT. Translation gives CATTGQGDHQPQHF.

The chain employs TRBV20-1 and TRBJ2-1; D is unresolved. The V and J ends lost 6 bases and 7 bases respectively, with 10 bases between them. CDR1 is DFQATT, CDR2 SNEGSKA, per germline (reference sequence). CDR3 length: 11 residues. For the CDR3, the DNA is TGCAGTGCCAAGGAGAATAATGAGCAGTTCTTC. This gives the protein CSAKENNEQFF.

This chain joins TRBV2 and TRBJ1-2; D ambiguous. Germline V lookup: CDR1 SNHLY, CDR2 FYNNEI. V shed 4 bases and J shed 4 bases, with 13 bases lying between them. This CDR3 comprises 14 residues. CDR3: CASSGGGYSYGYTF. The CDR3 DNA sequence: TGTGCCAGCAGTGGGGGAGGGTACAGCTATGGCTACACCTTC.

The CDR3 sequence: CATSFGRFTDTQYF. CDR3 nucleotide sequence: TGTGCCACCAGTTTTGGCCGATTCACAGATACGCAGTATTTT. The chain uses TRBV15 and TRBJ2-3; D is uncertain. CDR1 LNHNV and CDR2 YYDKDF come from the germline V gene (reference sequence). Trimming removed 6 bases from V and 2 bases from J, with 12 bases in between. The CDR3 length is 14 residues.

V is TRBV30 and J is TRBJ1-5; 9 bases agree with TRBD1. This CDR3 contains 17 residues. Trimming at V came to 2 bases and at J to 3 bases, leaving 11 bases not matched to a gene. CDR1 and CDR2 (germline): GTSNPN, SVGIG (reference sequence). The CDR3 nucleotides read TGTGCCTGGAGTAAGCAAACCGGGACAGGGATCAATCAGCCCCAGCATTTT. It yields the protein CAWSKQTGTGINQPQHF.